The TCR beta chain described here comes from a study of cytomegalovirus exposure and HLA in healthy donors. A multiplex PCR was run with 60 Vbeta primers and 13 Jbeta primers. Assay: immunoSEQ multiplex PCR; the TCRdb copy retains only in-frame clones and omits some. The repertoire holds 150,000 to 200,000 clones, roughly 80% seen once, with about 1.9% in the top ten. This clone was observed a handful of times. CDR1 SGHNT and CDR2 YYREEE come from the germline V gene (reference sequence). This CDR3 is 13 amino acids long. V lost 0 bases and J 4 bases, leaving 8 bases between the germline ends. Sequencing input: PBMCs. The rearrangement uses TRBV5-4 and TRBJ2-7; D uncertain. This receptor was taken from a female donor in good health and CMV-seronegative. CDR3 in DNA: TGTGCCAGCAGCTTGGATCCCGGTTACGAGCAGTACTTC. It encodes CASSLDPGYEQYF.